This T cell receptor beta chain was captured in a study of CD8 T cells in ankylosing spondylitis. From the 5' RACE reads, TCRdb called clonotypes with MiXCR, one entry per CDR3 protein. This table holds 200,000 to 300,000 distinct CDR3 sequences, 8% to 9.5% found once. This clonotype has at least ten counts. CDR3 length: 13 amino acids. V lost 2 bases and J lost 4, with 8 bases in between. From germline, CDR1 is SGHTA and CDR2 FQGTGA. The V gene is TRBV7-3, the J gene TRBJ1-2; D is undetermined. Sequencing input: blood, either unsorted or a sorted T cell fraction (not recorded which). The origin of this receptor is a male donor with ankylosing spondylitis or in good health (not recorded which). The CDR3 loop is CASSLGIGYGYTF. The DNA of the CDR3 is TGTGCCAGCAGCTTAGGAATAGGCTATGGCTACACCTTC.